The 20 T cell receptor beta chains below were found in one sample sequenced in a study of response to subunit inactivated influenza vaccine. TCRdb independently ran MiXCR on the RT-PCR reads; one entry per CDR3 protein. The table records 600,000 to 850,000 distinct CDR3 sequences, around 13% of them present only once. The specimen comprised PBMCs from blood, sampled 14 days before vaccination. These receptors were obtained from a man over 45 who received an inactivated influenza vaccine.

The CDR3 spells CASSNLLDNHEQYF. The CDR3 nucleotides read TGTGCCAGCAGTAACCTCCTCGACAACCACGAGCAGTACTTC. The chain joins TRBV6-5 to TRBJ2-7; D is uncertain. Germline assignment: CDR1 MNHEY and CDR2 SVGAGI. The V end lost 5 bases, the J end lost 5 bases, and 16 bases lay between the germline ends. The CDR3 spans 14 residues.

The sample holds many counts of this clonotype. V usage is TRBV5-1 and J usage is TRBJ1-2, with 9 bases aligning to TRBD1. The V and J ends lost 5 bases and 8 bases, in that order; junction bases with no gene match: 16. The CDR3 consists of 16 residues. Germline V CDR1 and CDR2: SGHRS, YFSETQ. CDR3 loop: CASRNLLQDRGKGYTF. The CDR3 nucleotides are TGCGCCAGCAGAAATCTTCTACAAGACAGGGGGAAAGGCTACACCTTC.

J is TRBJ1-6 and V is TRBV6-5; D unclear. This CDR3 spans 12 amino acids. Germline loops: CDR1 MNHEY, CDR2 SVGAGI. Trimming removed 0 bases from V and 13 bases from J, with 7 bases in between. DNA of the CDR3: TGTGCCAGCAGTTACTCGTTGGGTCCCCTCCACTTT. This encodes CASSYSLGPLHF.

The V gene is TRBV19, the J gene TRBJ2-7; TRBD2 agrees at 7 bases. J lost 3 bases, V lost 1 base, and 9 bases had no gene match. The CDR3 is 16 amino acids. Germline V gene sequence: CDR1 LNHDA, CDR2 SQIVND (reference sequence). DNA for the CDR3: TGTGCCAGTAGTATAGGTCGGCAGGGACTATTCTACGAGCAGTACTTC. This sequence encodes CASSIGRQGLFYEQYF.

Only a few counts were recorded for this clonotype. CDR3 loop: CASSEGRMANTGELFF. Written as DNA, the CDR3 is TGTGCCAGCAGTGAAGGACGGATGGCGAACACCGGGGAGCTGTTTTTT. The chain joins TRBV2 to TRBJ2-2; D not certain. The CDR3 runs to 16 residues. The V and J ends lost 1 base and 0 bases respectively, with 9 bases between them. Germline CDR1 SNHLY, CDR2 FYNNEI.

The V gene is TRBV7-2, the J gene TRBJ1-2, with a possible D match to TRBD1 (6 bases). V was shortened by 2 bases and J by 3 bases, with 10 bases between the two germline ends. This CDR3 is built from 14 residues. CDR1 is SGHTA and CDR2 is FQGNSA in the germline V gene. CDR3 bases: TGTGCCAGCAGCTTAAGGTCAGGGGACTATGGCTACACCTTC. It translates to CASSLRSGDYGYTF. Based on the CDR3 plus reference TRBV7-2 and TRBJ1-2, the full variable domain is GAGVSQSPSNKVTEKGKDVELRCDPISGHTALYWYRQSLGQGLEFLIYFQGNSAPDKSGLPSDRFSAERTGGSVSTLTIQRTQQEDSAVYLCASSLRSGDYGYTFGSGTRLTVV.

This clonotype was counted between two and nine times. The gene calls are TRBV6-5 and TRBJ2-3; unclear D gene. CDR1 and CDR2 (germline): MNHEY, SVGAGI. V gave up 1 base and J gave up 1 base, with 3 bases separating them. The CDR3 loop spans 13 amino acids. This CDR3 reads CASSYYGTDTQYF. CDR3 coding DNA: TGTGCCAGCAGTTACTACGGCACAGATACGCAGTATTTT.

This clonotype was recorded a few times. A junction end diverges from the germline sequence, so it may reflect a read error. The chain couples TRBV6-5 to TRBJ2-7, with TRBD2 as a possible D gene (6 bases). CDR1 MNHEY and CDR2 SVGAGI come from the germline V gene. The CDR3 runs to 15 residues. The CDR3 region has the DNA TGTGCCAGCAGTCACGCGAGGAGGGCCTCCGACGAGCAGTACTTC. It specifies CASSHARRASDEQYF.

There are many counts of this clonotype. The chain uses TRBV7-2 and TRBJ1-5; 7 bases are a match to TRBD1. V lost 5 bases and J lost 5; bases outside the gene matches: 9. CDR1 and CDR2 from the germline V gene are SGHTA and FQGNSA. The CDR3 covers 15 residues. As DNA, the CDR3 is TGTGCCAGCAGCCTCTGGGACAGCTCTCATCAGCCCCAGCATTTT. It specifies CASSLWDSSHQPQHF.

This clonotype was counted only a few times. The chain carries TRBV20-1 and TRBJ2-5; 8 bases are shared with TRBD2. Looked up from germline, CDR1 is DFQATT and CDR2 is SNEGSKA (reference sequence). CDR3 size: 14 residues. With V trimmed by 5 bases and J by 9 bases, 14 bases remained unmatched. The CDR3 protein is CSAQQAGAPWAQYF. CDR3 bases: TGCAGTGCTCAACAAGCGGGGGCCCCCTGGGCCCAGTACTTC.

The chain couples TRBV20-1 to TRBJ2-1; D assignment may be TRBD1 or TRBD2 (5 bases each). Germline CDR1 DFQATT, CDR2 SNEGSKA (reference sequence). CDR3 length: 13 amino acids. Between the trimmed V and J ends, which lost 0 bases and 9 bases, there was a span of 12 bases. CDR3 protein: CSARDPRDGEQFF. The CDR3 DNA reads as TGCAGTGCTAGAGATCCACGGGACGGTGAGCAGTTCTTC.

Here the CDR3 reads CASSERQGTLTGELFF. Written as DNA, the CDR3 is TGTGCCAGCAGCGAGAGACAGGGGACCCTAACCGGGGAGCTGTTTTTT. The rearrangement joins TRBV5-5 to TRBJ2-2; 8 positions agree with TRBD1. Germline V lookup: CDR1 SGHKS, CDR2 YYEKEE (reference sequence). Trimming cost V 4 bases and J 5 bases; bases outside gene matches: 10. This CDR3 contains 16 residues.

This clonotype was observed a few times. The chain has TRBV28 and TRBJ2-7, with 8 bases fitting TRBD2. The CDR3 runs 14 residues. The trim removed 8 bases at V and 0 bases at J, leaving 6 bases unmatched. Germline CDR1 MDHEN, CDR2 SYDVKM. CDR3 protein: CASARGGLSYEQYF. The CDR3 nucleotides are TGTGCCAGCGCCCGGGGGGGCCTCTCCTACGAGCAGTACTTC.

In its sample, this clonotype was seen many times. The chain combines TRBV5-1 with TRBJ1-5; TRBD1 aligns across 9 bases. Trimming at V came to 3 bases and at J to 1 base, leaving 2 bases not matched to a gene. This CDR3 is built from 15 residues. Germline values: CDR1 SGHRS, CDR2 YFSETQ. The CDR3 is CASSYRGLSNQPQHF. Here the CDR3 DNA reads TGCGCCAGCAGCTACAGGGGGCTGAGCAATCAGCCCCAGCATTTT.

The V and J genes are TRBV12-3 or TRBV12-4 and TRBJ1-2; weak D call: TRBD1 (6 bases). Trimming took off 5 bases at V and 6 bases at J, with 19 bases between the two ends. The CDR3 covers 15 residues. CDR3 in DNA: TGTGCCAGCAGTGTCCAGAGGGGGGCTAGGGATGGCTACACCTTC. The encoded protein is CASSVQRGARDGYTF.

V and J are TRBV6-6 and TRBJ1-1; D gene ambiguous. This CDR3 spans 13 amino acids. V dropped 7 bases and J dropped 6 bases, with 15 bases sitting between them. Germline V gives CDR1 MNHNY, CDR2 SVGAGI (reference sequence). Here the CDR3 reads CASTVAEVAEAFF. As DNA, the CDR3 is TGTGCCAGCACCGTAGCCGAGGTGGCTGAAGCTTTCTTT.

There are a few counts of this clonotype. At one end, the junction sequence differs from germline, possibly due to a read error. As DNA, the CDR3 is TGCAGTGCCTCCAGACCGGGACTAGCTACTCCACACTTC. Protein: CSASRPGLATPHF. The chain is built from TRBV20-1 and TRBJ2-7; 9 nucleotides agree with TRBD2. There are 13 residues in the CDR3. Germline V gene lookup returns CDR1 DFQATT and CDR2 SNEGSKA (reference sequence).

The chain is built from TRBV6-1 and TRBJ2-7; D is uncertain. There are 14 residues in the CDR3. The germline V gene has CDR1 MNHNS and CDR2 SASEGT. V gave up 5 bases and J gave up 5 bases, with 16 bases separating them. The CDR3 is CASSRGPAHHEQYF. Written as DNA, the CDR3 is TGTGCCAGCAGTAGAGGTCCGGCCCACCACGAGCAGTACTTC.

The chain uses TRBV20-1 and TRBJ1-5; 10 positions agree with TRBD1. V lost 6 bases to trimming and J lost 6 bases; unmatched junction nucleotides: 8. In germline, CDR1 is DFQATT, CDR2 SNEGSKA (reference sequence). CDR3 length: 14 amino acids. CDR3 bases: TGCAGTGCCTTGACAGGGGGCTCGGGTCAGCCCCAGCATTTT. Translating it yields CSALTGGSGQPQHF.

This clonotype was observed a few times. The chain combines TRBV25-1 with TRBJ2-2, with TRBD1 as a possible D gene (6 bases). There are 18 residues in the CDR3. V shed 1 base and J shed 2 bases, with 17 bases lying between them. Germline CDR1 and CDR2: MGHDK and SYGVNS. The CDR3 DNA sequence: TGTGCCAGCAGTGAATGGGGCAGGGGAAGGTTAAACACCGGGGAGCTGTTTTTT. Its protein product is CASSEWGRGRLNTGELFF.